This entry is about one TCR beta chain. Its antigen is unknown. No much larger clone is present one base from it, and per-base qualities are unavailable. This sample was included in a study. Looking up the germline V gene (reference sequence) yields CDR1 SEHNR and CDR2 FQNEAQ. V gives up 1 base and J gives up 4 bases, and the segment between their germline ends measures 20 bases. From the cysteine up to the phenylalanine, the CDR3 has a length of 17 residues. CDR3 DNA is the only sequence kept; it has 51 bases, read in frame from the first base. The instrument given in TCRdb is Illumina MiSeq. Clones were called with MiXCR by TCRdb after fastp trimmed the public reads at Q25, and only in-frame beta chains were retained. Each CDR3 protein gets just one entry, which takes the most common genes and DNA from the rows behind it. The sample table records about 4,500 distinct CDR3 sequences; about 8.3% of these occur just once. The ten most abundant clones make up roughly 8.7% of the sample.

The chain is assembled from TRBV7-9 and TRBJ2-7; TRBD2 could be the D gene, as 5 bases match. The receptor's source is a human donor with rheumatoid arthritis. Material for sequencing was CD4+ T cells from synovial fluid. The bases read TGTGCCAGCAGCTTAGTGGCTAGCAATGAAGGTATTTACGAGCAGTACTTC. It specifies CASSLVASNEGIYEQYF.